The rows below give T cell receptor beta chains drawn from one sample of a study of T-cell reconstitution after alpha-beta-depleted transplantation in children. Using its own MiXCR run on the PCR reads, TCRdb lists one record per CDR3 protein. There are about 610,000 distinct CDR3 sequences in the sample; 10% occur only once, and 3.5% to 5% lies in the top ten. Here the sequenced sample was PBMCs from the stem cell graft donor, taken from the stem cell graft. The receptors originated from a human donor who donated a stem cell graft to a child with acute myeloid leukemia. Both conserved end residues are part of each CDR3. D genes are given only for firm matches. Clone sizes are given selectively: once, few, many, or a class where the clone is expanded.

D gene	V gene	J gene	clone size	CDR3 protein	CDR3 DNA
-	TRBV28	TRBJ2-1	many	CASSPHTSLKPAF	TGTGCCAGCAGTCCCCATACTAGCCTGAAGCCCGCCTTC
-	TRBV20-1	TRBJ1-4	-	CSATNGRELFF	TGCAGTGCTACGAATGGGAGGGAACTGTTTTTT
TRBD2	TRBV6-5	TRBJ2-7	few	CASSYSSSGRYEQYF	TGTGCCAGCAGTTACTCGTCTAGCGGGAGGTACGAGCAGTACTTC
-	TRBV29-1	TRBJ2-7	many	CSVDGRSSYEQYF	TGCAGCGTTGATGGGAGATCCTCCTACGAGCAGTACTTC
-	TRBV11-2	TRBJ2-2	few	CASSSTEPGELFF	TGTGCCAGCAGCTCGACAGAGCCCGGGGAGCTGTTTTTT
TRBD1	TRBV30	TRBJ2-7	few	CAWSVRSGGYEQYF	TGTGCCTGGAGTGTAAGGTCAGGGGGCTACGAGCAGTACTTC
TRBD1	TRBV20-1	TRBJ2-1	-	CSASTGQGSPNEQFF	TGCAGTGCTTCGACGGGACAGGGGTCCCCCAATGAGCAGTTCTTC
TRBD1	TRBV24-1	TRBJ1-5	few	CATSERDRDNQPQHF	TGTGCCACCAGTGAAAGGGACAGGGACAATCAGCCCCAGCATTTT
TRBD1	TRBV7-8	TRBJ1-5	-	CASSLVVDRANQPQHF	TGTGCCAGCAGCTTAGTGGTCGACAGGGCGAATCAGCCCCAGCATTTT
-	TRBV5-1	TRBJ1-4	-	CASSLGVVGGEKLFF	TGCGCCAGCAGCCTAGGGGTGGTAGGAGGTGAAAAACTGTTTTTT
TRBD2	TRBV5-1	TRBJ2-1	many	CASSAASGSNNEQFF	TGCGCCAGCAGCGCCGCTAGCGGGAGTAACAATGAGCAGTTCTTC
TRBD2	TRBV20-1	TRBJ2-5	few	CSAGLAGLKEWETQYF	TGCAGTGCTGGACTAGCGGGACTGAAGGAGTGGGAGACCCAGTACTTC
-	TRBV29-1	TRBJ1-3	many	CSVEGQGGPGNTIYF	TGCAGCGTTGAAGGGCAGGGTGGACCCGGAAACACCATATATTTT
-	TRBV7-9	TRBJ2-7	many	CASSSPRGRAYEQYF	TGTGCCAGCAGTTCCCCAAGGGGGAGGGCCTACGAGCAGTACTTC
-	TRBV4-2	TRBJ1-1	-	CASKGDGNTEAFF	TGTGCCAGCAAGGGGGACGGGAACACTGAAGCTTTCTTT
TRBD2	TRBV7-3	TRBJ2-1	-	CASSRDGLADNEQFF	TGTGCCAGCAGCCGAGATGGACTAGCGGACAATGAGCAGTTCTTC
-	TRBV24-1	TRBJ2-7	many	CATSDLRDGDEQYF	TGTGCCACCAGTGATTTGAGGGACGGCGACGAGCAGTACTTC
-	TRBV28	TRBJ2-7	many	CASTSGTGTLAVRSEQYF	TGTGCCAGCACTTCCGGGACAGGGACACTAGCGGTGAGGAGCGAGCAGTACTTC
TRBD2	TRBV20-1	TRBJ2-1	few	CSAPNPSGRAREQFF	TGCAGTGCTCCTAACCCTAGCGGGAGAGCCAGGGAGCAGTTCTTC
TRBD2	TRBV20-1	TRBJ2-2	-	CSAILPGLGNAGELFF	TGCAGTGCCATACTACCGGGACTAGGAAACGCCGGGGAGCTGTTTTTT
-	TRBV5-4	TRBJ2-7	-	CASSTPGTEQYF	TGTGCCAGCAGTACCCCAGGGACCGAGCAGTACTTC
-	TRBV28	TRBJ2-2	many	CASGGQALLFF	TGTGCCAGCGGGGGGCAAGCCCTACTGTTTTTT
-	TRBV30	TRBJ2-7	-	CAWSRPGTVAYEQYF	TGTGCCTGGAGCCGCCCAGGGACTGTAGCCTACGAGCAGTACTTC
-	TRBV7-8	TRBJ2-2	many	CASSLTAGSTGELFF	TGTGCCAGCAGCTTAACGGCGGGAAGCACCGGGGAGCTGTTTTTT
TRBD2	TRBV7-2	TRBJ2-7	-	CASRLPGGYEQYF	TGTGCCAGCAGGCTCCCGGGAGGGTACGAGCAGTACTTC
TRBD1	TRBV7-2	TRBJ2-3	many	CASRPPWGQGTDTQYF	TGTGCCAGCAGACCCCCTTGGGGACAGGGAACAGATACGCAGTATTTT